Included here is one T cell receptor (beta chain) sequence, with context. Its specificity is unknown. The time point was: week 5, during vaccination. The vaccine gave 300 ug of a 20-mer mutant IDH1 peptide subcutaneously per dose. This entry is derived from a study of a mutant IDH1 vaccine in newly diagnosed glioma. Overall study: Each patient was administered eight vaccinations, scheduled in weeks 1, 3, 5, 7, 11, 15, 19 and 23. Patients got their first vaccination 4-6 weeks after radiotherapy alone, or with temozolomide cycles. Treated patients showed a male proportion of about 62%, a female proportion of approximately 38%, and a mean age of 40.4 years. It was radiotherapy, temozolomide, or both that patients received previously, with most receiving both.

Data came from immunoSEQ multiplex PCR; TCRdb stores just in-frame clones and leaves some out. This sample carries under 95,000 clones, 90% to 95% of them seen once, and the ten largest clones take 0.56%. Trimming stripped 2 bases from V and 8 bases from J, with 9 bases between. Per the germline V gene, CDR1 is SGHAT and CDR2 is FQNNGV. The length of the CDR3 is 13 residues. The sequence came from a woman between 45 and 65 years old with glioma. The sample in question was PBMCs, obtained from a glioma patient whose treatment included an IDH1 peptide vaccine. The chain joins TRBV11-2 to TRBJ2-2; no firm D call. CDR3 coding DNA: TGTGCCAGCAGCTTAAGCGATGGGGGGGAGCTGTTTTTT. Amino acid sequence: CASSLSDGGELFF.